The present entry profiles one T cell receptor beta chain with its context. What it recognizes is unknown. This sample is drawn from a study of identical twins. The study, taken as a whole, reports: Among monozygotic twins, out-of-frame TCR alpha sharing exceeded what models predicted. Among beta out-of-frame sequences, excess sharing between twins appeared weaker. There were fewer insertions in abundant cord blood beta clonotypes, but memory repertoires showed no such pattern.

A universal primer site was created by template switching, with the cDNA bearing unique molecular identifiers. One entry per CDR3 protein, called by TCRdb with MiXCR from the 5' RACE reads. The repertoire holds some 900,000 distinct CDR3 sequences, with 9% to 15% as singletons. Germline CDR1 reads DFQATT; CDR2 reads SNEGSKA (reference sequence). This CDR3 comprises 9 residues. The V end was cut by 3 bases, the J end by 7 bases, with 3 bases between. This same sample was also taken into another study, of yellow fever vaccine responses in identical twins.

The chain employs TRBV20-1 and TRBJ1-1; D not resolved. Sequences were obtained from PBMCs. The receptor was isolated from a woman in her late teens or twenties in good health. The CDR3 reads CSARGEAFF. CDR3 sequence (DNA): TGCAGTGCTAGGGGTGAAGCTTTCTTT.